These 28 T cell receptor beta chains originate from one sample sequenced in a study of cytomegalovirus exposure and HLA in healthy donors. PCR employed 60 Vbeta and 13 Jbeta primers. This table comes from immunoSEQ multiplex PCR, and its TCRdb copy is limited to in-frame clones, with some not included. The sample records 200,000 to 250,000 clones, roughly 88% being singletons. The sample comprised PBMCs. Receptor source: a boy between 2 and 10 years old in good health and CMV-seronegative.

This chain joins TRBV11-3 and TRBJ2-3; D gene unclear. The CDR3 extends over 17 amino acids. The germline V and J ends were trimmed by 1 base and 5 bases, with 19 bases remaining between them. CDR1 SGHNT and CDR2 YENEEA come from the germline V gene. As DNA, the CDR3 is TGTGCCAGCAGCTTAGGAATCATCGGCCGCGGCGGAGATACGCAGTATTTT. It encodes CASSLGIIGRGGDTQYF.

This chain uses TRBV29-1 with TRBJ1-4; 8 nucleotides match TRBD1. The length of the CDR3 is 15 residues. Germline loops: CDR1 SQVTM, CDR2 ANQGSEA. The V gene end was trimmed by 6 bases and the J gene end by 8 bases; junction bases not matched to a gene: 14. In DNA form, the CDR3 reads TGCAGCGTCCCTGATTCTGACAGGGGAAAGGAAAAACTGTTTTTT. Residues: CSVPDSDRGKEKLFF.

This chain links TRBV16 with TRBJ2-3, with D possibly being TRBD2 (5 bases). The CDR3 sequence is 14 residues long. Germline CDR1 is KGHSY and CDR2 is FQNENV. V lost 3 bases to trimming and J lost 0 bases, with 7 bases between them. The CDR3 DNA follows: TGTGCCAGCAGCCACCGGACTAGCACAGATACGCAGTATTTT. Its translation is CASSHRTSTDTQYF.

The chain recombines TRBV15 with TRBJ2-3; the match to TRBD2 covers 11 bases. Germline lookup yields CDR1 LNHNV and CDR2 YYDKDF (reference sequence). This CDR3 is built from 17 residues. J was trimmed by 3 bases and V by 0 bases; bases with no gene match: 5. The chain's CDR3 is CATSRDRGTSGTDTQYF. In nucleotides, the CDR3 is TGTGCCACCAGCAGAGATCGGGGGACTAGCGGAACAGATACGCAGTATTTT. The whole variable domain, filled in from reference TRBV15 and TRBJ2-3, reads DAMVIQNPRYQVTQFGKPVTLSCSQTLNHNVMYWYQQKSSQAPKLLFHYYDKDFNNEADTPDNFQSRRPNTSFCFLDIRSPGLGDTAMYLCATSRDRGTSGTDTQYFGPGTRLTVL.

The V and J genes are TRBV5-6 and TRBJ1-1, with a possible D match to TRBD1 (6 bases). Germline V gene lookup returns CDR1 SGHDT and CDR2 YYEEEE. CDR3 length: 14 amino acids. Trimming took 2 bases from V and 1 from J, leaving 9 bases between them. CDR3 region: CASSFSTGNTEAFF. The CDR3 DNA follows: TGTGCCAGCAGCTTTTCGACAGGGAACACTGAAGCTTTCTTT.

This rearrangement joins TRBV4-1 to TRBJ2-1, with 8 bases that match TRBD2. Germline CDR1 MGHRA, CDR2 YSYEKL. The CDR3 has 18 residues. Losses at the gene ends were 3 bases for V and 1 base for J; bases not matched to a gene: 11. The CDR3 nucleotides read TGCGCCAGCAGCCACGCCCCCGGGACTAGAATATCCTACAATGAGCAGTTCTTC. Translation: CASSHAPGTRISYNEQFF.

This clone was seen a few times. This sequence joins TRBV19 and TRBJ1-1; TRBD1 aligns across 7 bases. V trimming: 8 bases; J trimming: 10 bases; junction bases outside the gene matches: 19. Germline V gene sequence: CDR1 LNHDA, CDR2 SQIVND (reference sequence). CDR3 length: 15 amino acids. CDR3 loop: CASLLARTGPWGAFF. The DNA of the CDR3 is TGTGCCAGTTTATTGGCTCGGACAGGCCCCTGGGGAGCTTTCTTT.

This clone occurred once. CDR3 protein: CASSLRFMNTEAFF. In DNA form, the CDR3 reads TGTGCCAGCAGCTTGCGTTTTATGAACACTGAAGCTTTCTTT. The chain is built from TRBV5-8 and TRBJ1-1, with D uncertain. CDR1 is SGHTS and CDR2 is YDEGEE in the germline V gene. This CDR3 spans 14 amino acids. V shed 1 base and J shed 0 bases, with 7 bases lying between them.

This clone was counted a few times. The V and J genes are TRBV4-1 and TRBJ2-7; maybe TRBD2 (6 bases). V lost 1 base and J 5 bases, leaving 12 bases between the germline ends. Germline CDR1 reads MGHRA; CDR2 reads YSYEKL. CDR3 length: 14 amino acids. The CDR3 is CASSQGRVLNEQYF. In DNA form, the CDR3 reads TGCGCCAGCAGCCAAGGGAGGGTATTAAACGAGCAGTACTTC.

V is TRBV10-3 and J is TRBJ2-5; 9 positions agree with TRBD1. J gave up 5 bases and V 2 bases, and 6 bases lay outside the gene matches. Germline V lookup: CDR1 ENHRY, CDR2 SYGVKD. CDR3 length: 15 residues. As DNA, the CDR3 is TGTGCCATCAGTGAGACAGGGGGCCCGGGGGAGACCCAGTACTTC. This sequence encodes CAISETGGPGETQYF.

The CDR3 sequence: CASSPAREYNEQFF. The CDR3 DNA reads as TGTGCCAGCAGCCCCGCGAGGGAGTACAATGAGCAGTTCTTC. The chain recombines TRBV7-2 with TRBJ2-1, with D perhaps matching TRBD2 (5 bases). Trimming took off 5 bases at V and 4 bases at J, with 12 bases between the two ends. Per germline, CDR1 SGHTA and CDR2 FQGNSA. CDR3 size: 14 residues. The complete variable domain, with remaining parts taken from reference TRBV7-2 and TRBJ2-1, reads GAGVSQSPSNKVTEKGKDVELRCDPISGHTALYWYRQSLGQGLEFLIYFQGNSAPDKSGLPSDRFSAERTGGSVSTLTIQRTQQEDSAVYLCASSPAREYNEQFFGPGTRLTVL.

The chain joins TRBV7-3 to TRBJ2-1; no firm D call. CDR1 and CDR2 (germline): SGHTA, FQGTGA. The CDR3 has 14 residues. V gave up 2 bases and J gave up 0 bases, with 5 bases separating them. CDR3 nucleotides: TGTGCCAGCAGCTTATATAGCTCCTACAATGAGCAGTTCTTC. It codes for CASSLYSSYNEQFF.

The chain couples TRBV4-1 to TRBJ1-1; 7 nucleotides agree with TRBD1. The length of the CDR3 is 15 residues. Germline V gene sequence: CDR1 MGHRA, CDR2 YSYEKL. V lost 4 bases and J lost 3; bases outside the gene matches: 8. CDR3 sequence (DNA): TGCGCCAGCAGCCCGTACATAACAGGGGACACTGAAGCTTTCTTT. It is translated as CASSPYITGDTEAFF.

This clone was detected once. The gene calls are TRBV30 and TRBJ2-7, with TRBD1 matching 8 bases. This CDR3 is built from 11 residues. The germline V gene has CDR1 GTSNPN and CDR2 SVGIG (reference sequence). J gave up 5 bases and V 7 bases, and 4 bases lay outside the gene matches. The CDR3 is CAFQGADEQYF. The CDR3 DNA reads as TGTGCCTTTCAGGGGGCAGACGAGCAGTACTTC.

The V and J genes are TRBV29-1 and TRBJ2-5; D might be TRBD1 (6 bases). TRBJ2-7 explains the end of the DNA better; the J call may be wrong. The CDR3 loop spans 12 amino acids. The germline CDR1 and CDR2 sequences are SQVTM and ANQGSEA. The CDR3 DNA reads TGCAGCGTTGAGGGGGCCCACTACGAGCAGTACTTC. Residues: CSVEGAHYEQYF.

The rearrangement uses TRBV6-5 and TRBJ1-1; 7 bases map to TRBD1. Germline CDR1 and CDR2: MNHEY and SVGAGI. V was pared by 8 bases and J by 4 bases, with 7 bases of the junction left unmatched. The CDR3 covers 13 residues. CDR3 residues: CASRTGTVTEAFF. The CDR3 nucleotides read TGTGCCAGCCGGACCGGGACAGTCACTGAAGCTTTCTTT.

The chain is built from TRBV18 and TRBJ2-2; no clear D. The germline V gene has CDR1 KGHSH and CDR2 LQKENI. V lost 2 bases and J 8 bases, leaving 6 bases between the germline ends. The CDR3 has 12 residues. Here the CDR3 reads CASSPKPGELFF. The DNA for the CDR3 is TGTGCCAGCTCACCAAAGCCGGGGGAGCTGTTTTTT.

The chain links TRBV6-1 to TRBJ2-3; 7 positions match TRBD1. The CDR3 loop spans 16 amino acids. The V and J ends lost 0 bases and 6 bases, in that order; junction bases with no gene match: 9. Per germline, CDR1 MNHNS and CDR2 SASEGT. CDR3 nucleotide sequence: TGTGCCAGCAGTGAAGCGCAGAGGGGGCTAGGGGATACGCAGTATTTT. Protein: CASSEAQRGLGDTQYF.

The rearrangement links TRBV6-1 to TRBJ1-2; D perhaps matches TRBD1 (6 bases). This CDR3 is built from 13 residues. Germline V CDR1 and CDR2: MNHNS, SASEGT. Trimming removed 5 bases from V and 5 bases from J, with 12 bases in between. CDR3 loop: CASSRQALYGYTF. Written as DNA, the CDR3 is TGTGCCAGCAGTCGACAGGCCCTATATGGCTACACCTTC.

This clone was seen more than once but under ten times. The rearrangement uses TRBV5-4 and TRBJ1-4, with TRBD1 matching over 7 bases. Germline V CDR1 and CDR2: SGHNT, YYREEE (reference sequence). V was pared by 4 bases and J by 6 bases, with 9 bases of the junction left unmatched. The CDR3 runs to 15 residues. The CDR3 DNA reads TGTGCCAGCAGCCCCGGGACAGCGGCTTATGAAAAACTGTTTTTT. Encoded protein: CASSPGTAAYEKLFF.

CDR3 protein: CASSQASGGQETQYF. CDR3 coding DNA: TGTGCCAGCAGCCAAGCTAGCGGCGGACAAGAGACCCAGTACTTC. The chain uses TRBV4-2 and TRBJ2-5, with 7 bases identical to TRBD2. The germline gives CDR1 LGHNA, CDR2 YNFKEQ. The CDR3 totals 15 residues. V shed 1 base and J 2 bases; nucleotides not matched to a gene: 4.

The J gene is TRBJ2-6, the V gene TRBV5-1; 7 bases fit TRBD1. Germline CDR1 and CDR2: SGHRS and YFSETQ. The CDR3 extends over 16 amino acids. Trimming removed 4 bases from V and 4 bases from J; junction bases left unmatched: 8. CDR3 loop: CASSGQAFAGANVLTF. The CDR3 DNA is TGCGCCAGCAGCGGACAGGCTTTCGCGGGGGCCAACGTCCTGACTTTC.

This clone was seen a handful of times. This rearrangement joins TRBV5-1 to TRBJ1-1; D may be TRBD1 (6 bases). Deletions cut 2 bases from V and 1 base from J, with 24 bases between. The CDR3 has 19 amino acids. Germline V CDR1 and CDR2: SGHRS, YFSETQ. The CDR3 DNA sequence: TGCGCCAGCAGCTTAGGCCCGCGGTATCAGGGGAGAGGGAACACTGAAGCTTTCTTT. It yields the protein CASSLGPRYQGRGNTEAFF. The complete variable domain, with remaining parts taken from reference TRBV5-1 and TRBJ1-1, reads KAGVTQTPRYLIKTRGQQVTLSCSPISGHRSVSWYQQTPGQGLQFLFEYFSETQRNKGNFPGRFSGRQFSNSRSEMNVSTLELGDSALYLCASSLGPRYQGRGNTEAFFGQGTRLTVV.

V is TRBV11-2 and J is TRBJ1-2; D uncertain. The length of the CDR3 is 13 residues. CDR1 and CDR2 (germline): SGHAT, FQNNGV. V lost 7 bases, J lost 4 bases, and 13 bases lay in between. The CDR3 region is CASTTSGVYGYTF. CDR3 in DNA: TGTGCCAGCACAACGTCCGGGGTCTATGGCTACACCTTC.

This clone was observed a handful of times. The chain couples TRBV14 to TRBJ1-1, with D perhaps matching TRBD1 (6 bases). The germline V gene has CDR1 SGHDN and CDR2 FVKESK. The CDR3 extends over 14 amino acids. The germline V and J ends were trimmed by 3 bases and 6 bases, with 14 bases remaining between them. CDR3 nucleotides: TGTGCCAGCAGCCAGTTACCGACAGGCCCTGAAGCTTTCTTT. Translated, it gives CASSQLPTGPEAFF.

The CDR3 protein is CASSLGQLTNTGELFF. CDR3 DNA sequence: TGTGCCAGCAGCCTCGGACAGTTAACGAACACCGGGGAGCTGTTTTTT. The genes are TRBV13 and TRBJ2-2; maybe TRBD1 (6 bases). The germline gives CDR1 PRHDT, CDR2 FYEKMQ (reference sequence). CDR3 size: 16 residues. Trimming took 5 bases from V and 0 from J, leaving 13 bases between them. Full variable domain (missing parts from reference TRBV13 and TRBJ2-2): AAGVIQSPRHLIKEKRETATLKCYPIPRHDTVYWYQQGPGQDPQFLISFYEKMQSDKGSIPDRFSAQQFSDYHSELNMSSLELGDSALYFCASSLGQLTNTGELFFGEGSRLTVL.

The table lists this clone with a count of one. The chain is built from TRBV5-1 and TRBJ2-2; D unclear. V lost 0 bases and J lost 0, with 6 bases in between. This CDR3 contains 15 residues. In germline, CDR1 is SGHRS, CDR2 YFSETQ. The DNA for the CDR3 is TGCGCCAGCAGCTTGGAAGCAACGAACACCGGGGAGCTGTTTTTT. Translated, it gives CASSLEATNTGELFF.

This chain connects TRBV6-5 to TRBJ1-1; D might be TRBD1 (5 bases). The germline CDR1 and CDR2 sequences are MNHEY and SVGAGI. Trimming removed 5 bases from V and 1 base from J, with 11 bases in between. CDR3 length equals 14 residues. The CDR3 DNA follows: TGTGCCAGCAGTGCGGGACTTTGGAACACTGAAGCTTTCTTT. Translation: CASSAGLWNTEAFF.